This TCR beta chain is drawn from a study of cytomegalovirus exposure and HLA in healthy donors. Findings and caveats of the study: There were over 150 TCR beta chains listed as cytomegalovirus-associated.

Researchers ran the PCR with 60 Vbeta and 13 Jbeta primers. Clones were sequenced by immunoSEQ multiplex PCR, and TCRdb holds only the in-frame ones, with some missing. Of 100,000 to 120,000 clones listed, 60% to 85% are singletons. Trimming took off 3 bases at V and 0 bases at J, with 30 bases between the two ends. Per the germline V gene, CDR1 is LNHDA and CDR2 is SQIVND (reference sequence). CDR3 length: 21 residues. Worth noting for this clone: Antigen specificity is unknown.

The rearrangement joins TRBV19 to TRBJ2-7, with D possibly TRBD2 on 5 matching bases. Sequencing was carried out using PBMCs. The receptor was derived from a woman aged 60-75 years in good health and CMV-seropositive. The CDR3 spells CASSISAYAGLGSGISYEQYF. CDR3 nucleotides: TGTGCCAGTAGTATTTCTGCCTACGCGGGCCTTGGAAGCGGAATCTCCTACGAGCAGTACTTC.